This T cell receptor (beta chain) was recovered during a study of Graves' ophthalmopathy and Graves' hyperthyroidism. On the study more broadly: Peripheral blood was obtained at first diagnosis, ahead of any treatment.

None of the included patients had other autoimmune diseases, uncontrolled infections, pregnancy or lactation, as these led to exclusion. Diagnosis was based on clinical symptoms, serum thyroxine, TRAb, thyroid ultrasound and orbital computed tomography. CDR3 size: 13 residues. Germline V gene data show CDR1 as MNHEY and CDR2 as SVGAGI. V lost 7 bases, J lost 4 bases, and 11 bases lay in between. In this sample, this clonotype turned up many times. TCR beta CDR3 regions were amplified from RNA transcripts. Following a first-round RT-PCR that used HTBI primers, a second-round multiplex PCR was carried out. TCRdb reanalysed the multiplex PCR reads using MiXCR and keeps one entry per CDR3 protein. This table holds roughly 400,000 distinct CDR3 sequences, about 18% found once.

This clonotype originated in an adult woman with stable Graves' hyperthyroidism. The V and J genes are TRBV6-5 and TRBJ1-5; D not resolved. The specimen sequenced was peripheral blood. The CDR3: CASTPTANQPQHF. CDR3 nucleotide sequence: TGTGCCAGCACCCCCACAGCTAATCAGCCCCAGCATTTT.